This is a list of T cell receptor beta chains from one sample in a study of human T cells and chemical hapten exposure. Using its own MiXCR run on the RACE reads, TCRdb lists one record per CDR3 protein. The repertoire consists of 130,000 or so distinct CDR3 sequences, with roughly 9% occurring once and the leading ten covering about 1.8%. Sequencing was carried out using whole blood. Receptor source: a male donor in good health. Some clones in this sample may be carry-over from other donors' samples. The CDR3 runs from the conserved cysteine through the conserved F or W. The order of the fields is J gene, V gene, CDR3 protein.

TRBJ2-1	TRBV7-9	CASSLDRGPDNEQFF
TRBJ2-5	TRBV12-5	CASGLTTSGDKETQYF
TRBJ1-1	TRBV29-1	CSVFQGSLNTEAFF
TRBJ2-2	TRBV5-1	CASSDPRNTNTGELFF
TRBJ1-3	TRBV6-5	CASSYSKVPVGGNTIYF
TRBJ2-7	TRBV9	CASSVGGQGDYEQYF
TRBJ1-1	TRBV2	CASSPGTASFNTEAFF
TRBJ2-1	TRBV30	CAWSRLAGGVDEQFF
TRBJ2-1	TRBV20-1	CSARGLAGAYNEQFF
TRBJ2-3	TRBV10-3	CATRTSADTQYF
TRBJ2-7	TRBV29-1	CSVLRAAYPYEQYF